A selection of T cell receptor beta chains follows, all from one sample in a study of beta chain features in type 1 diabetes. TCRdb's copy holds only in-frame clones and misses some; the assay was immunoSEQ multiplex PCR. Here the sample spans 200,000 to 300,000 clones, 20% being singletons. Sequencing was carried out using naive CD4+ T cells from blood. Every receptor here comes from a woman aged 35 to 49 with type 1 diabetes. Both conserved end residues are part of each CDR3. The order of the fields is clone size, D gene, J gene, V gene, CDR3 protein, CDR3 DNA. A D gene is named only where the DNA matches it firmly. A row's size may be missing; if present it is once, few, many or a size class.

abundance: few
d_gene: .
j_gene: TRBJ2-7
v_gene: TRBV28
CDR3aa: CASSLPPSGTKKEQYF
CDR3nt: TGTGCCAGCAGTTTACCCCCCAGCGGGACAAAAAAAGAGCAGTACTTC

abundance: few
d_gene: TRBD2
j_gene: TRBJ2-5
v_gene: TRBV7-9
CDR3aa: CASSTRTSGRSETQYF
CDR3nt: TGTGCCAGCAGCACTCGGACTAGCGGGAGATCAGAGACCCAGTACTTC

abundance: .
d_gene: .
j_gene: TRBJ1-6
v_gene: TRBV9
CDR3aa: CASSAKRGANSPLHF
CDR3nt: TGTGCCAGCAGCGCCAAGCGCGGGGCTAATTCACCCCTCCACTTT

abundance: few
d_gene: .
j_gene: TRBJ2-1
v_gene: TRBV11-1
CDR3aa: CASSLVASHYNEQFF
CDR3nt: TGTGCCAGCAGCTTAGTAGCTAGCCACTATAATGAGCAGTTCTTC

abundance: .
d_gene: .
j_gene: TRBJ2-7
v_gene: TRBV4-1
CDR3aa: CASSATSDSYEQYF
CDR3nt: TGCGCCAGCAGCGCGACATCAGACAGCTACGAGCAGTACTTC

abundance: .
d_gene: .
j_gene: TRBJ2-3
v_gene: TRBV7-9
CDR3aa: CASSLAGLPTDTQYF
CDR3nt: TGTGCCAGCAGCTTAGCGGGCCTTCCGACAGATACGCAGTATTTT

abundance: .
d_gene: TRBD2
j_gene: TRBJ2-7
v_gene: TRBV5-6
CDR3aa: CASTPDIAGGTYEQYF
CDR3nt: TGTGCCAGCACCCCCGACATAGCGGGAGGCACCTACGAGCAGTACTTC

abundance: .
d_gene: .
j_gene: TRBJ2-5
v_gene: TRBV28
CDR3aa: CASSSQGFGTQYF
CDR3nt: TGTGCCAGCAGTTCACAGGGCTTCGGGACCCAGTACTTC

abundance: once
d_gene: .
j_gene: TRBJ2-5
v_gene: TRBV20-1
CDR3aa: CSASGEETQYF
CDR3nt: TGCAGTGCTTCAGGGGAGGAGACCCAGTACTTC

abundance: few
d_gene: .
j_gene: TRBJ2-3
v_gene: TRBV6-4
CDR3aa: CASSALASTDTQYF
CDR3nt: TGTGCCAGCAGTGCACTAGCTAGCACAGATACGCAGTATTTT

abundance: .
d_gene: .
j_gene: TRBJ1-2
v_gene: TRBV6-5
CDR3aa: CASSRRQTRYGYTF
CDR3nt: TGTGCCAGCAGCCGCAGACAGACCCGCTATGGCTACACCTTC